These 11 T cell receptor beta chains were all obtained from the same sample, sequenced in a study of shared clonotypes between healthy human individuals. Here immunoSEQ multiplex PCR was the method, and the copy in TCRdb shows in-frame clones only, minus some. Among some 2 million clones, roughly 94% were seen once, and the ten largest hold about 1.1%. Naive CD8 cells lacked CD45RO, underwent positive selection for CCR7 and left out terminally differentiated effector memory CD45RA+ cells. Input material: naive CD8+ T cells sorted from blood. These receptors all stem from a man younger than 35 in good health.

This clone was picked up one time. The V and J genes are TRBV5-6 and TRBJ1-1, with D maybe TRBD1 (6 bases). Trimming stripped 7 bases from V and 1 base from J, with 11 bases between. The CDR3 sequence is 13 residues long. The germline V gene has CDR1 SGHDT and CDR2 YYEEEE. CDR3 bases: TGTGCCAGCCAAGGCAGGGGGAACACTGAAGCTTTCTTT. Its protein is CASQGRGNTEAFF.

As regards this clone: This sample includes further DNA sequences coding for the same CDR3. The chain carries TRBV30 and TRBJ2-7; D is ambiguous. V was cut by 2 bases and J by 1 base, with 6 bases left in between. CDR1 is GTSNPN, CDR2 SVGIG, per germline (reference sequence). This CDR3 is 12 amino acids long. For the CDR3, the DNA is TGTGCCTGGAGTATAGATTCCTACGAGCAGTACTTC. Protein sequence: CAWSIDSYEQYF.

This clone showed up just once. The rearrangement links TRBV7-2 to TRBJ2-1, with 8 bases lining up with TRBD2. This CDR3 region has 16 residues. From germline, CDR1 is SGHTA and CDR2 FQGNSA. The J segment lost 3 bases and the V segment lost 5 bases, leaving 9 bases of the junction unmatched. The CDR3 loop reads CASSRAGDPLYNEQFF. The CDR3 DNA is TGTGCCAGCAGCCGAGCGGGAGACCCCCTCTACAATGAGCAGTTCTTC.

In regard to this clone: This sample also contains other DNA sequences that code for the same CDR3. As DNA, the CDR3 is TGTGCCAGCAGCCCGGGACAGACTTCCTACGAGCAGTACTTC. As protein: CASSPGQTSYEQYF. The chain joins TRBV7-9 to TRBJ2-7; 7 nucleotides agree with TRBD1. Germline lookup yields CDR1 SEHNR and CDR2 FQNEAQ (reference sequence). The trim removed 5 bases at V and 1 base at J, leaving 5 bases unmatched. There are 14 residues in the CDR3.

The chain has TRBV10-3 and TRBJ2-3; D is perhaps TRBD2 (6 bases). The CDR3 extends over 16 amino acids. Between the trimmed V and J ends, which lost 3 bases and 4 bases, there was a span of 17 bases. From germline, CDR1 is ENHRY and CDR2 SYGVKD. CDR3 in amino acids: CAISDGDSVIPDTQYF. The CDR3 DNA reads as TGTGCCATCAGTGACGGGGACTCCGTGATCCCAGATACGCAGTATTTT.

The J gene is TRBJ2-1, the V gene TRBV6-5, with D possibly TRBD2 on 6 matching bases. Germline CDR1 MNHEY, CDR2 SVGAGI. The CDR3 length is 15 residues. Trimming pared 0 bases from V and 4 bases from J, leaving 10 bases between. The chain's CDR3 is CASSYSRESYNEQFF. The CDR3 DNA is TGTGCCAGCAGTTACTCTCGGGAGTCGTACAATGAGCAGTTCTTC.

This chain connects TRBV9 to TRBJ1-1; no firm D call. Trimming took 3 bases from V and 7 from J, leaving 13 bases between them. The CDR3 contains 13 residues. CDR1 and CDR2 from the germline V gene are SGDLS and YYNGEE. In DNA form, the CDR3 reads TGTGCCAGCAGCGAGCAGCCCGAAGGTGAAGCTTTCTTT. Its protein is CASSEQPEGEAFF.

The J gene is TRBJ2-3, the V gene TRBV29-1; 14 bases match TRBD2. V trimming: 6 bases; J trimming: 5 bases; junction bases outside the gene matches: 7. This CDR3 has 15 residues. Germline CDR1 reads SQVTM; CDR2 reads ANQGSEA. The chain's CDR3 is CSVLGLAGAVDTQYF. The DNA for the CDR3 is TGCAGCGTCTTGGGACTAGCGGGAGCGGTAGATACGCAGTATTTT.

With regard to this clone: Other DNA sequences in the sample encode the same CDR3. CDR3 loop: CASEGDTQYF. CDR3 sequence (DNA): TGTGCCAGCGAGGGAGATACGCAGTATTTT. The rearrangement links TRBV2 to TRBJ2-3, with D perhaps TRBD2 (5 bases). The CDR3 has 10 amino acids. Germline CDR1 reads SNHLY; CDR2 reads FYNNEI. Trimming left V 8 bases short and J 5 bases short, with 5 bases between.

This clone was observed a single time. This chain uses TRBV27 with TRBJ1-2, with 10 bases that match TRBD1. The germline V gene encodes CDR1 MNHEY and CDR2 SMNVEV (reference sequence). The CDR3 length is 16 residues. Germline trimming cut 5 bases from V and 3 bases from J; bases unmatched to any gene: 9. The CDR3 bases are TGTGCCAGCAGTCCTCCTCCGGGACAGGGGCACTATGGCTACACCTTC. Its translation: CASSPPPGQGHYGYTF.

The CDR3 region has the DNA TGTGCCAGCCACGGAGGGGGCTACTATGGCTACACCTTC. It is translated as CASHGGGYYGYTF. The chain uses TRBV27 and TRBJ1-2, with TRBD1 matching 7 bases. The V gene end was trimmed by 8 bases and the J gene end by 3 bases; junction bases not matched to a gene: 6. Germline V CDR1 and CDR2: MNHEY, SMNVEV (reference sequence). The CDR3 contains 13 residues.